This record covers a single TCR beta chain. Its target is not known. The data were taken from a study of OX40 agonist ivuxolimab in advanced cancers. The CDR3 length is 16 residues. Germline assignment: CDR1 SGDLS and CDR2 YYNGEE. Trimming cost V 0 bases and J 0 bases, with 10 bases left between them. Sequencing was performed with immunoSEQ multiplex PCR; in TCRdb, only in-frame clones are kept and a portion is missing. The repertoire includes about 49,000 clones, around 84% of them detected once, and over 1.5% sits in the top ten. General study results and limits: In the 0.1 to 3.0 mg/kg range, CD4+ and CD8+ blood T cells had expanded clonally by week 6.

J is TRBJ2-1 and V is TRBV9; D not resolved. The sample here was CD4+ or CD8+ T cells sorted from blood, taken in a trial of the OX40 agonist ivuxolimab. The sequence was obtained from an adult with an advanced solid tumor such as melanoma, head and neck, liver or kidney cancer. CDR3 loop: CASSVGVSISYNEQFF. The CDR3 nucleotides are TGTGCCAGCAGCGTAGGGGTGTCGATCTCCTACAATGAGCAGTTCTTC.